Detailed here is one T cell receptor beta chain. Its antigen remains unidentified. Nothing much larger sits one base from this clone, and base qualities are not available. The data were taken from a study of T cell responses to AZD1222 COVID-19 vaccine (dated by TCRdb to the early 2020s). For context, the study as a whole: TCR sequencing covered approximately 230 trial participants: 200 to 210 given two doses of AZD1222 and around 25 given two doses of MenACWY control vaccine. Enrollment into the trials was organized by age into subgroups of 18-55, 56-69 and 70-plus years, and those subgroups contained roughly 160, 29 and 62 TCR-sequenced participants, respectively. The paper as a whole reports these results and caveats: No day 14 peak-response samples were available, so repertoires were characterized only after the peak T cell response. The 56-69-year group was small, and its depth increase did not reach significance, likely because of low power. Spike-specific TCR breadth and depth rose significantly after two AZD1222 doses compared with day 0 and with MenACWY recipients. Participants were mostly white British and included more females than males, and it was suggested by the authors that clonal diversity may have been underestimated. Conclusions about previously exposed vaccinees are limited because only a handful of AZD1222 recipients were SARS-CoV-2 seropositive at baseline. CD4 TCRs associated with the vaccine covered the entire spike protein, and the dominant responses were in regions 160-218 and 743-854. Reportedly, almost half of the unique spike-specific TCRs recognized epitopes lying outside the regions that are mutated in the B.1.351 and B.1.1.7 variants.

The CDR3 regions of human TCRbeta chains were analyzed by immunosequencing. The authors' pipeline ran thus. TCRs in the repertoires were compared against a reference library of SARS-CoV-2-specific TCRs that had been generated with the MIRA antigen-specificity platform. Breadth was defined as the fraction of unique TCRs that were SARS-CoV-2-associated, and depth was defined as the fraction of total T cells that were SARS-CoV-2-associated. Using the MIRA data, each spike-specific TCR was assigned both to the spike region to which the TCR was reactive and to a CD4 or CD8 class. Log10-transformed breadth and depth values were compared by one-way ANOVA with Sidak's multiple comparisons tests. TCRdb retrieved this table from immuneACCESS and kept in-frame rearrangements only. Not all clones are present; in checked studies, unresolved V genes account for under half, and no reason is known for the remainder. For V, J and clone size, that table is used; D and trimming come from the DNA. In this sample the table shows around 130,000 clones, around 90% of which occur a single time. The top ten clones comprise over 4% of the sample.

The time point tag for this specimen amounts to: about 28 days (+/-7) after the second vaccine dose. The treatment or condition label on this specimen signifies: meningococcal conjugate vaccine given as trial control. The vaccinee samples were drawn from two UK trials, COV001 and COV002, one of which was a single-blind randomized controlled phase 2/3 trial testing AZD1222 (ChAdOx1 nCoV-19) in healthy adults. Trial participant PBMC samples were collected at day 0 and day 28 after the second dose for TCRbeta chain sequencing. Trimming removed 0 bases from V and 2 bases from J, leaving 17 bases between the germline ends. Counted from cysteine to phenylalanine, this CDR3 has 17 amino acids. Left in the record is the CDR3 DNA by itself, 51 bases read in frame from the first base. The germline V gene gives CDR1 as SGHDT and CDR2 as YYEEEE.

The sequence links TRBV5-6 to TRBJ2-5; the D segment could be TRBD1, given 5 matching bases. The source of this sequence is an adult who received the MenACWY meningococcal vaccine as a control. The sample consisted of peripheral blood, taken 28 days after the second dose of the MenACWY control vaccine. The DNA sequence is given as TGTGCCAGCAGCTTGGCCACAGGCGCAGTGGGACAAGAGACCCAGTACTTC. This gives the protein CASSLATGAVGQETQYF.